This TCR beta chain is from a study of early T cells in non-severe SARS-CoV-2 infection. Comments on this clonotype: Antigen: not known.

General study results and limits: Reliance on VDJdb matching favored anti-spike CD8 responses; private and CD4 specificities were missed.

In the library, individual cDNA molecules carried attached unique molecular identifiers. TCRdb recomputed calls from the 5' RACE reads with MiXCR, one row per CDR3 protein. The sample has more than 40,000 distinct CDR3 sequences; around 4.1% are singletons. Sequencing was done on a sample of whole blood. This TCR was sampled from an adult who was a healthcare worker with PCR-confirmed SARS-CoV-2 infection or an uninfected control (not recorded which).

CDR3: CSARPQNTQYF. DNA for the CDR3: TGCAGTGCTAGACCACAGAATACGCAGTATTTT. The rearrangement uses TRBV20-1 and TRBJ2-3; no firm D call. Per germline, CDR1 DFQATT and CDR2 SNEGSKA (reference sequence). The CDR3 is made up of 11 amino acids. V was trimmed by 2 bases and J by 7 bases, leaving 7 bases between them.